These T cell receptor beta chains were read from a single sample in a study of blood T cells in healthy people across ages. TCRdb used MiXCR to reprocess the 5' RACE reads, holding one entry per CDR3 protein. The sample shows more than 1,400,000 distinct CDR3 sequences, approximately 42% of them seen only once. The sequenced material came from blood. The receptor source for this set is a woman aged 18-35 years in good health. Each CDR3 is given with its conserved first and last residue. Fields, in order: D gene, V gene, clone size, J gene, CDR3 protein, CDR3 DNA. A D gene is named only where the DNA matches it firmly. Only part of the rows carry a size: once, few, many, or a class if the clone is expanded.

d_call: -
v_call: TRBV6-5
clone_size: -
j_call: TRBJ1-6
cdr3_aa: CASCLEALSYNSPLHF
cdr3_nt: TGTGCCAGCTGTCTCGAGGCCCTCAGTTATAATTCACCCCTCCACTTT

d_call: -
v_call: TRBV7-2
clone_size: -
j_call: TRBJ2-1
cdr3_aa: CASSSQFGQFF
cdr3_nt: TGTGCCAGCAGCTCCCAATTCGGGCAGTTCTTC

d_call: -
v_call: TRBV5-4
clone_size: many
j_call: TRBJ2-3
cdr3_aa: CASSLDLGGEADTQYF
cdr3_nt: TGTGCCAGCAGCTTGGATCTTGGGGGAGAGGCAGATACGCAGTATTTT

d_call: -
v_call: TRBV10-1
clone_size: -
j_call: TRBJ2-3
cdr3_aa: CASSDSRVRDTQYF
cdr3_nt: TGCGCCAGCAGTGATTCCAGGGTGAGAGATACGCAGTATTTT

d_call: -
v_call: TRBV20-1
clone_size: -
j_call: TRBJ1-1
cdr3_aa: CSAPPGSNTEAFF
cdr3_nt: TGCAGTGCTCCTCCGGGTTCGAACACTGAAGCTTTCTTT

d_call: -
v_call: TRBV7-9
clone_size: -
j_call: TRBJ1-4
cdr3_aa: CASSTGSLNEKLFF
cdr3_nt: TGTGCCAGCAGTACCGGGTCCCTGAATGAAAAACTGTTTTTT

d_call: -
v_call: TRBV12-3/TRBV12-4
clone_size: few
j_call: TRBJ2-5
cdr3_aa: CASSGVPETQYF
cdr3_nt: TGTGCCAGCTCCGGGGTTCCAGAGACCCAGTACTTC

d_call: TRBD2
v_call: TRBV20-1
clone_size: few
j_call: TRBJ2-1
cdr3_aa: CSARLGLESYNEQFF
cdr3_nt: TGCAGTGCTAGATTGGGACTAGAGAGTTACAATGAGCAGTTCTTC

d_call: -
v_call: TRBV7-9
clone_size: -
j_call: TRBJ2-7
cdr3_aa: CASTELYEQYF
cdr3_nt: TGTGCCAGCACCGAACTTTACGAGCAGTACTTC

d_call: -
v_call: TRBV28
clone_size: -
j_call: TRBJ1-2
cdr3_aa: CASTQRGVIGGYTF
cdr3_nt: TGTGCCAGCACTCAGCGGGGGGTTATCGGTGGCTACACCTTC

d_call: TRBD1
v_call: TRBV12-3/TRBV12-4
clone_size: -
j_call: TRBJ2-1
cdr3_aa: CASSLAWAGGWEQCF
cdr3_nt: TGTGCCAGCAGTTTAGCATGGGCAGGGGGCTGGGAGCAGTGCTTC

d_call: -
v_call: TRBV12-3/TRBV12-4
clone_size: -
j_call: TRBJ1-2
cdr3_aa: CASSLAGGGRYGYTF
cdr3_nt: TGTGCCAGCAGTTTAGCTGGGGGAGGCCGGTATGGCTACACCTTC

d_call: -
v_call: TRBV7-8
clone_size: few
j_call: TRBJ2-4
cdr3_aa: CASESHLTAEAKNIQYF
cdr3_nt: TGTGCCAGCGAGAGCCACTTGACCGCTGAAGCCAAAAACATTCAGTACTTC

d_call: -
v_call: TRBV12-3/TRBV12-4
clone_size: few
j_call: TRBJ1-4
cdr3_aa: CASSLQEGGKLFF
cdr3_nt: TGTGCCAGCAGTTTGCAGGAGGGCGGGAAACTGTTTTTT

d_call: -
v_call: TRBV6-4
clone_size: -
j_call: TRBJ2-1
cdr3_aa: CASSDGTTNEQFF
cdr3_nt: TGTGCCAGCAGTGACGGGACCACAAATGAGCAGTTCTTC

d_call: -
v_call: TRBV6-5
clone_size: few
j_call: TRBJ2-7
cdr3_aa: CASSRTEYEQYF
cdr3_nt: TGTGCCAGCAGCCGGACAGAGTACGAGCAGTACTTC

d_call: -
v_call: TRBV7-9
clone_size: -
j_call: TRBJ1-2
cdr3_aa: CASSRADQSANTF
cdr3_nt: TGTGCCAGCAGCCGTGCGGACCAATCGGCGAACACCTTC

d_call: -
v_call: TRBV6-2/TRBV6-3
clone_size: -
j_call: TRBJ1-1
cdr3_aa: CATLNSWDVGTEAFF
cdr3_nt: TGTGCCACCCTGAATAGCTGGGACGTCGGCACTGAAGCTTTCTTT

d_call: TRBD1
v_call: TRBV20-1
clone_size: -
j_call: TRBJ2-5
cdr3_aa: CSAPTGGFQETQYF
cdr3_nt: TGCAGTGCTCCCACAGGGGGCTTCCAAGAGACCCAGTACTTC

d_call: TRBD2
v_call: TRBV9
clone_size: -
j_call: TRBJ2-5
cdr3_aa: CASSALAGLEETQYF
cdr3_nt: TGTGCCAGCAGCGCACTAGCGGGGCTTGAAGAGACCCAGTACTTC

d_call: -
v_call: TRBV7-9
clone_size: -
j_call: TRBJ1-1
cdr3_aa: CASSLSLGLNKQEAFF
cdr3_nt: TGTGCCAGTAGCTTATCTCTGGGACTAAATAAGCAGGAAGCTTTCTTT

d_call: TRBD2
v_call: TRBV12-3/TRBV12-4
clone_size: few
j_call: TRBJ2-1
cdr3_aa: CASRGLAGGQSYNEQFF
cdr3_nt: TGTGCCAGCAGGGGACTAGCGGGAGGCCAGTCCTACAATGAGCAGTTCTTC

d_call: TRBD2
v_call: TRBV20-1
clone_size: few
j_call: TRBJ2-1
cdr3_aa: CSARLAGGPWVEFF
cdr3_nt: TGCAGTGCTAGGTTAGCGGGAGGGCCTTGGGTTGAGTTCTTC

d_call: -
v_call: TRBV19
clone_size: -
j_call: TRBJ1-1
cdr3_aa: CASSPLLGWNTEAFF
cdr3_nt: TGTGCCAGTAGTCCTTTACTGGGGTGGAACACTGAAGCTTTCTTT

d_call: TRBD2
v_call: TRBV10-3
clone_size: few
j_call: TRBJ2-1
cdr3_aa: CAISESGAGGNNEQFF
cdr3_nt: TGTGCCATCAGTGAGTCGGGAGCGGGGGGGAACAATGAGCAGTTCTTC